This TCR beta chain appears in the sequencing data of a study of beta chain features in type 1 diabetes. Study-wide results and limits: More deletions and fewer insertions at VDJ junctions were found in patients with type 1 diabetes. Among all four CD4+ subsets, Type 1 diabetes patients had TCRB CDR3s that were moderately but significantly shorter.

From germline, CDR1 is SEHNR and CDR2 FQNEAQ (reference sequence). The CDR3 totals 15 residues. V lost 3 bases and J lost 6; bases outside the gene matches: 9. There are a few counts of this clone. Its antigen remains unknown. The authors reverse transcribed all of the isolated RNA, so sequencing captured expressed TCRB transcripts. Data came from immunoSEQ multiplex PCR; TCRdb stores just in-frame clones and leaves some out. The repertoire holds 300,000 to 350,000 clones, roughly 14% seen once, with roughly 0.016% in the top ten. Naive, central memory, regulatory and stem cell-like memory cells within the CD4+ compartment were sorted using CD45RO/CCR7/CD25/CD127/CD95/CD27.

The TCR sequence derives from a woman under 30 with type 1 diabetes. Sequenced: naive CD4+ T cells from blood. The chain is built from TRBV7-9 and TRBJ1-1, with 8 bases fitting TRBD1. CDR3 sequence: CASSFGQGVPSEAFF. CDR3 bases: TGTGCCAGCAGCTTCGGACAGGGAGTCCCCTCTGAAGCTTTCTTT.